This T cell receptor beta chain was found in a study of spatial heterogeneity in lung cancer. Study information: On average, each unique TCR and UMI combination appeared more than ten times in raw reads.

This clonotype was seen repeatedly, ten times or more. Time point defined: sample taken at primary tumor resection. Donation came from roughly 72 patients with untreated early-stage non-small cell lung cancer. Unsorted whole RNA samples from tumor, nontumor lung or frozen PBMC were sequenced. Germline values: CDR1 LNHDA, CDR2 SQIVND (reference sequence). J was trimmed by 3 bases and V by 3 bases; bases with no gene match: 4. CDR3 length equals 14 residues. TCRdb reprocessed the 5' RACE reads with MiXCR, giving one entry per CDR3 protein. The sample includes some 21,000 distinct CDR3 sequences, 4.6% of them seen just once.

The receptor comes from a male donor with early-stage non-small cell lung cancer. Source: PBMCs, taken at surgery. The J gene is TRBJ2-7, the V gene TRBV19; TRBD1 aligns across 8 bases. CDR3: CASSITGGIYEQYF. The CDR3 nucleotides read TGTGCCAGTAGTATTACAGGGGGGATCTACGAGCAGTACTTC. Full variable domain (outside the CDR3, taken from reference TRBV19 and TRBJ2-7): DGGITQSPKYLFRKEGQNVTLSCEQNLNHDAMYWYRQDPGQGLRLIYYSQIVNDFQKGDIAEGYSVSREKKESFPLTVTSAQKNPTAFYLCASSITGGIYEQYFGPGTRLTVT.